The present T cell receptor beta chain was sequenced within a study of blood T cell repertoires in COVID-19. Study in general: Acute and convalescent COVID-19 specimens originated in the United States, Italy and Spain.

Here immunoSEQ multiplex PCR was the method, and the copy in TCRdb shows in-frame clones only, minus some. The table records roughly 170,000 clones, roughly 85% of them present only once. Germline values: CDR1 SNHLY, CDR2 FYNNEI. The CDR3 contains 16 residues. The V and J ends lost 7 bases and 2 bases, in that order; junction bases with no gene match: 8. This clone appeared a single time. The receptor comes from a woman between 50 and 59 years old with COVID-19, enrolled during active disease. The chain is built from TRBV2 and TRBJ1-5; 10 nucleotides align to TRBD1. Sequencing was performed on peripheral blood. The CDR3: CASTALTGGGNQPQHF. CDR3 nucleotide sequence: TGTGCCAGCACCGCTCTGACAGGGGGCGGCAATCAGCCCCAGCATTTT.